This T cell receptor (beta chain) was observed in a study of PD-L1 blockade in urothelial cancer (dated by TCRdb to about 2017). Notes on the research overall: Therapy was started in about 2014 for all patients, and atezolizumab 1,200 mg was administered intravenously every 3 weeks. Blood samples yielded a median of around 140,000 T cells and tens of thousands of unique TCRs, with median clonality 0.080. An exploratory multi-omic analysis was conducted of the somatic, immune and clinical correlates of response to PD-L1 blockade with atezolizumab in urothelial cancer. Durable clinical benefit was defined as a progression-free survival longer than 6 months, and TCR features were additionally tested against progression-free survival and overall survival. An ECOG performance status of 0 or 1 was recorded for the patients, and 0 to 3 prior chemotherapy regimens had been received by the patients. Pretreatment blood TCR-seq was available for 27 to 30 patients, at least one posttreatment blood collection was obtained for some 24 patients, and tumor TCR-seq was available for some 24 patients. Pretreatment tumor samples, along with matched peripheral blood collected serially before and after atezolizumab treatment, underwent TCR sequencing. About nine tenths of the roughly 29 patients were identified as males with urothelial cancer of bladder origin, and a prior smoking history was reported by 18 of 29 patients. Durable clinical benefit was achieved by nine patients and was not achieved by 20 patients. Blood samples were analyzed 3 weeks after the start of treatment (second dose) and 6 weeks after the start of treatment. Whole exome sequencing and RNA sequencing of pretreatment tumors were performed alongside TCR sequencing in the same patients.

The intended sense of this specimen's time point label: peripheral blood 6 weeks after treatment start. The cohort included 29 patients with locally advanced or metastatic urothelial carcinoma who were treated at Memorial Sloan Kettering on a trial protocol. Peripheral blood mononuclear cells were collected from each patient pretreatment and during treatment, giving between 1 and 8 total time points per patient. The Qiagen DNeasy Blood extraction kit was used to purify genomic DNA from total PBMCs and tumor samples. PBMCs were collected pretreatment and during treatment, and were isolated and stored as previously described. Regarding this clone: Its antigen is still unknown. No much larger clonotype is one base removed from it; base qualities were not supplied.

Taken from cysteine to phenylalanine, the CDR3 has 15 residues. Only the CDR3 portion is preserved as DNA: 45 bases, with reading frame beginning at the first base. The germline ends are 13 bases apart after V is trimmed by 2 bases and J by 2 bases. The germline V gene (reference sequence) sets CDR1 to MNHEY and CDR2 to SMNVEV. The paper's findings and limits, for the study overall: Because of the small sample size (n ≈ 30) and the many exploratory analyses performed, the results are intended to be regarded as hypothesis-generating. A pretreatment peripheral blood TCR clonality below the median was linked to improved progression-free and overall survival. At 3 weeks after the start of treatment, tumor-associated TCR clones in peripheral blood had expanded more in patients with durable benefit (n ≈ 24, p = 0.022).

Synthetic TCR analog templates were spiked into each PCR to estimate absolute template abundance from read counts. The immunoSEQ assay was used to amplify TCRbeta CDR3 regions from genomic DNA with bias-controlled V and J gene primers. Sequencing of rearranged TCRbeta segments was performed at approximately 20X coverage. The authors' pipeline ran thus. Clustering was used to correct sequencing errors, and CDR3s were annotated against IMGT so that V, D and J genes could be assigned. Downstream analyses used only productive TCRbeta rearrangements, leaving out any out-of-frame or stop-codon sequences. Clonality was computed as one minus Shannon entropy normalized by the log of the number of unique productive sequences. Fisher's exact test with Benjamini-Hochberg correction, at a threshold of adjusted p below 0.01, was used to find clones that differed between time points or between blood and tumor. The clones in this table, taken by TCRdb from immuneACCESS, are in-frame only. Not every clone is retained; where verified, under half of the shortfall comes from an unresolved V gene, and the cause of the rest is unknown. The V and J calls and the clone size are those of that table, but D and trimming were determined from the DNA. The sample data list about 120,000 clones, and roughly 90% of these were observed just once. The top ten clonotypes cover over 1.5% of the sample.

Here the chain combines TRBV27 and TRBJ2-7; a weak D assignment points to TRBD2 (5 bases agree). The sample here was PBMCs, taken around atezolizumab (anti-PD-L1) treatment. The source of this sequence is a man in his 60s with urothelial cancer. The CDR3 is CASSLRPDGTYEQYF. The sequenced DNA is TGTGCCAGCAGTTTAAGACCAGACGGGACCTACGAGCAGTACTTC.